The 5 T cell receptor beta chains listed next were all sequenced from one sample in a study of beta chain features in type 1 diabetes. Every isolated RNA sample was fully reverse transcribed, so sequencing captured expressed TCRB transcripts. This table comes from immunoSEQ multiplex PCR, and its TCRdb copy is limited to in-frame clones, with some not included. Of about 900,000 clones listed, about a sixth are singletons. The sequencing sample was made of naive CD4+ T cells from blood. Every receptor here comes from a woman in her late teens or twenties in good health.

The genes are TRBV6-5 and TRBJ1-1, with D hard to call. Trimming left V 5 bases short and J 4 bases short, with 11 bases between. Per germline, CDR1 MNHEY and CDR2 SVGAGI. The CDR3 has 13 amino acids. The CDR3 region has the DNA TGTGCCAGCAGTCGCGGGCTGGGCACTGAAGCTTTCTTT. This codes for CASSRGLGTEAFF.

A few counts support this clone. The J gene is TRBJ2-5, the V gene TRBV2; no definite D call. Germline CDR1 and CDR2: SNHLY and FYNNEI. V lost 7 bases and J 3 bases, leaving 12 bases between the germline ends. The CDR3 loop spans 13 amino acids. The CDR3 spells CASTQTSKETQYF. The CDR3 nucleotides read TGTGCCAGCACCCAGACGAGCAAAGAGACCCAGTACTTC.

This clone was observed many times. This rearrangement joins TRBV10-3 to TRBJ2-5; D may be TRBD2 (6 bases). V was pared by 0 bases and J by 7 bases, with 21 bases between. The CDR3 totals 17 residues. Germline V lookup: CDR1 ENHRY, CDR2 SYGVKD. The CDR3 DNA reads TGTGCCATCAGTGAGTCGGGAGCTAGCGCGAGGGAAGGGACCCAGTACTTC. Translated, it gives CAISESGASAREGTQYF.

This clone was seen a few times. This chain joins TRBV18 and TRBJ1-1; D is uncertain. Germline V lookup: CDR1 KGHSH, CDR2 LQKENI. The CDR3 is made up of 14 amino acids. Between the trimmed V and J ends, which lost 5 bases and 1 base, there was a span of 11 bases. Written as DNA, the CDR3 is TGTGCCAGCTCAGCGCTCGACCGGAACACTGAAGCTTTCTTT. This translates into CASSALDRNTEAFF. The variable domain in full, completed from reference TRBV18 and TRBJ1-1, reads NAGVMQNPRHLVRRRGQEARLRCSPMKGHSHVYWYRQLPEEGLKFMVYLQKENIIDESGMPKERFSAEFPKEGPSILRIQQVVRGDSAAYFCASSALDRNTEAFFGQGTRLTVV.

This clone was observed a handful of times. This chain joins TRBV18 and TRBJ2-1; D not certain. There are 11 residues in the CDR3. Germline loops: CDR1 KGHSH, CDR2 LQKENI. V lost 1 base and J lost 8, with 3 bases in between. In DNA form, the CDR3 reads TGTGCCAGCTCACCACAATATGAGCAGTTCTTC. It is translated as CASSPQYEQFF.